The 7 T cell receptor beta chains below all came from one sample that was sequenced in a study of cytomegalovirus exposure and HLA in healthy donors. Assay used: immunoSEQ multiplex PCR; TCRdb lists only in-frame clones, some missing. The sample holds roughly 150,000 clones, 84% seen once. Sequences were obtained from PBMCs. These receptors were obtained from a man aged 25 to 40 in good health and CMV-seropositive.

The V gene is TRBV7-2, the J gene TRBJ1-5, with D hard to call. The CDR3 covers 15 residues. Germline V CDR1 and CDR2: SGHTA, FQGNSA. V shed 3 bases and J shed 5 bases, with 14 bases lying between them. CDR3 DNA sequence: TGTGCCAGCAGCTTGGGTTTTGGAGGTGATCAGCCCCAGCATTTT. As protein: CASSLGFGGDQPQHF.

With respect to this clone: The junction shows a germline mismatch at one end, possibly a read error. This chain connects TRBV28 to TRBJ2-1, with TRBD2 as a possible D gene (5 bases). Germline loops: CDR1 MDHEN, CDR2 SYDVKM. This CDR3 region has 13 residues. CDR3 in amino acids: CASSLSQEGEQFF. The CDR3 coding sequence is TGTGCCAGCAGTTTATCCCAAGAGGGTGAGCAATTCTTC.

The chain recombines TRBV4-2 with TRBJ2-1; D ambiguous. This CDR3 is built from 11 residues. V lost 4 bases and J 10 bases, leaving 8 bases between the germline ends. CDR1 is LGHNA and CDR2 is YNFKEQ in the germline V gene. The CDR3 region is CASSLQEEQFF. DNA of the CDR3: TGTGCCAGCAGCCTGCAGGAAGAGCAGTTCTTC.

The V call is TRBV28, the J call TRBJ2-1; TRBD2 agrees at 8 bases. Trimming took 3 bases from V and 8 from J; bases not matched to a gene: 9. Germline CDR1 and CDR2: MDHEN and SYDVKM. This CDR3 spans 15 amino acids. CDR3 protein: CASSFGGATRDEQFF. For the CDR3, the DNA is TGTGCCAGCAGTTTCGGGGGGGCGACTCGTGATGAGCAGTTCTTC.

The V gene is TRBV28, the J gene TRBJ2-5, with 8 bases matching TRBD1. The CDR3 is 16 amino acids. J lost 2 bases, V lost 3 bases, and 8 bases had no gene match. CDR1 and CDR2 from the germline V gene are MDHEN and SYDVKM. The DNA of the CDR3 is TGTGCCAGCAGTTTTAGGGGACAGGTGGGGCAAGAGACCCAGTACTTC. It encodes CASSFRGQVGQETQYF.

This rearrangement joins TRBV6-5 to TRBJ2-7; D may be TRBD1 (5 bases). From germline, CDR1 is MNHEY and CDR2 SVGAGI. The CDR3 consists of 14 residues. V lost 5 bases and J 2 bases, leaving 13 bases between the germline ends. The CDR3, as DNA: TGTGCCAGCAGTCAACTCCAGGGTCCCTACGAGCAGTACTTC. Protein sequence: CASSQLQGPYEQYF.

CDR3 loop: CASRDERQGRTGELFF. The DNA of the CDR3 is TGCGCCAGCAGAGACGAACGGCAGGGCCGCACCGGGGAGCTGTTTTTT. The chain links TRBV4-1 to TRBJ2-2; D may be TRBD1 (5 bases). The V gene's germline CDR1 is MGHRA and CDR2 YSYEKL. The CDR3 has 16 amino acids. Trimming cost V 6 bases and J 4 bases, with 18 bases left between them.